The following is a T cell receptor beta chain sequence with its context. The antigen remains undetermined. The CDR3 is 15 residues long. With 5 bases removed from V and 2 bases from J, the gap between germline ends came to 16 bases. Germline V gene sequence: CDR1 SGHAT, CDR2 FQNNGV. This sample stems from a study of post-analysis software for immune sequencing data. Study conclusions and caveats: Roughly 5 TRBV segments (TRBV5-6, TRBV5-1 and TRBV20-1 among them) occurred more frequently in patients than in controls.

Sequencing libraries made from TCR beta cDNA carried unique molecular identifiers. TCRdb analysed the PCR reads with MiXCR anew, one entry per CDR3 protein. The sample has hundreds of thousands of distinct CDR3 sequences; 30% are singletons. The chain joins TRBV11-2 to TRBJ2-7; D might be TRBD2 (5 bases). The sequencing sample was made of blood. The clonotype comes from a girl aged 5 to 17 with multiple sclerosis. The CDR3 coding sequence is TGTGCCAGCAGCCCCTACGTGGGAGCTCCCTACGAGCAGTACTTC. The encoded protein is CASSPYVGAPYEQYF.